These 13 T cell receptor beta chains were sequenced from one sample in a study of blood T cell repertoires in COVID-19. Only in-frame clones appear in the TCRdb table, and some are missing; sequencing was by immunoSEQ multiplex PCR. The sample shows about 190,000 clones, less than 85% of them seen only once. What was sequenced was peripheral blood. The receptors here all came from a woman aged 50 to 60 with acute or convalescent COVID-19.

The chain has TRBV13 and TRBJ1-2, with a possible D match to TRBD1 (5 bases). The length of the CDR3 is 12 residues. V was cut by 6 bases and J by 3 bases, with 8 bases left in between. CDR1 is PRHDT, CDR2 FYEKMQ, per germline (reference sequence). CDR3 protein: CASRGGYYGYTF. The CDR3, as DNA: TGTGCCAGCAGGGGGGGATACTATGGCTACACCTTC.

On this clone itself: With a much larger clone just one base away, this may be a read error. The rearrangement links TRBV11-2 to TRBJ1-5, with 8 bases aligning to TRBD1. CDR3 length: 15 residues. V dropped 5 bases and J dropped 0; count of bases not matched to a gene: 3. Looked up from germline, CDR1 is SGHAT and CDR2 is FQNNGV. Here the CDR3 DNA reads TGTGCCAGCAGCCGGACAGGGATTAGCAATCAGCCCCAGCATTTT. This codes for CASSRTGISNQPQHF.

The V call is TRBV9, the J call TRBJ2-1; D is uncertain. V dropped 0 bases and J dropped 8 bases, with 6 bases sitting between them. The CDR3 is 12 amino acids. Looked up from germline, CDR1 is SGDLS and CDR2 is YYNGEE. DNA for the CDR3: TGTGCCAGCAGCGTAGAAGCCTATGAGCAGTTCTTC. Amino acids: CASSVEAYEQFF. Variable domain in full (rest from reference TRBV9 and TRBJ2-1): DSGVTQTPKHLITATGQRVTLRCSPRSGDLSVYWYQQSLDQGLQFLIQYYNGEERAKGNILERFSAQQFPDLHSELNLSSLELGDSALYFCASSVEAYEQFFGPGTRLTVL.

The CDR3 here is CASSPARRGINEKLFF. CDR3 DNA sequence: TGTGCCAGCTCACCCGCCCGGCGGGGGATTAATGAAAAACTGTTTTTT. The gene calls are TRBV18 and TRBJ1-4; a weak D match, TRBD1 (5 bases). Trimming cost V 3 bases and J 4 bases, with 15 bases left between them. CDR1 KGHSH and CDR2 LQKENI come from the germline V gene. The CDR3 extends over 16 amino acids.

This sequence joins TRBV28 and TRBJ1-5; the match to TRBD1 covers 8 bases. V lost 6 bases, J lost 1 base, and 5 bases stayed unmatched. Germline V gene sequence: CDR1 MDHEN, CDR2 SYDVKM. The CDR3 runs to 15 residues. CDR3 bases: TGTGCCAGCAGGATAAGGACAGGGAGCAATCAGCCCCAGCATTTT. As protein: CASRIRTGSNQPQHF.

This clone came up once. This rearrangement joins TRBV5-1 to TRBJ1-1; maybe TRBD1 (5 bases). The CDR3 loop spans 15 amino acids. Trimming removed 1 base at V and 5 bases at J, with 15 bases between. Germline CDR1 is SGHRS and CDR2 is YFSETQ. CDR3 amino acids: CASSLTPGLKTEAFF. The CDR3 DNA sequence: TGCGCCAGCAGCTTGACCCCAGGGTTAAAAACTGAAGCTTTCTTT.

This clone was picked up a small number of times. The chain links TRBV12-3 or TRBV12-4 to TRBJ2-7, with TRBD1 as a possible D gene (5 bases). The CDR3 totals 13 residues. Between the trimmed V and J ends, which lost 7 bases and 7 bases, there was a span of 17 bases. The CDR3 DNA sequence: TGTGCCAGCACCGCCAATGGGGCGTATGAGCAGTACTTC. Translated: CASTANGAYEQYF.

The chain carries TRBV13 and TRBJ1-2; D gene unclear. The germline V gene has CDR1 PRHDT and CDR2 FYEKMQ (reference sequence). This CDR3 region has 14 residues. Between the trimmed V and J ends, which lost 3 bases and 5 bases, there was a span of 13 bases. This CDR3 is CASSLSAVNYGYTF. The CDR3 DNA is TGTGCCAGCAGCTTGAGTGCTGTGAATTATGGCTACACCTTC.

The rearrangement uses TRBV2 and TRBJ2-5; 8 nucleotides line up with TRBD2. CDR1 is SNHLY and CDR2 is FYNNEI in the germline V gene. This CDR3 spans 15 amino acids. J gave up 5 bases and V 10 bases, and 15 bases lay outside the gene matches. This CDR3 is CATRGGAADWETQYF. The CDR3, as DNA: TGTGCCACCCGGGGGGGAGCGGCTGATTGGGAGACCCAGTACTTC.

A word on this clone: The sample has other DNA sequences that encode this CDR3 too. CDR3 loop: CASSLVGGNTEAFF. The CDR3 DNA reads as TGTGCCAGCAGCCTGGTGGGGGGAAACACTGAAGCTTTCTTT. The chain is built from TRBV27 and TRBJ1-1, with D maybe TRBD1 (5 bases). Per germline, CDR1 MNHEY and CDR2 SMNVEV (reference sequence). This CDR3 has 14 residues. V was clipped by 6 bases and J by 2 bases, with 13 bases between them.

The rearrangement uses TRBV19 and TRBJ2-7; TRBD1 might be the D (6 bases). CDR3 length: 14 residues. Per germline, CDR1 LNHDA and CDR2 SQIVND (reference sequence). Trimming cost V 7 bases and J 0 bases, with 13 bases left between them. CDR3 in amino acids: CASKWQDSSYEQYF. The CDR3 region has the DNA TGTGCCAGTAAATGGCAGGACAGCTCCTACGAGCAGTACTTC.

The chain employs TRBV28 and TRBJ2-7, with D uncertain. CDR1 and CDR2 from the germline V gene are MDHEN and SYDVKM. The CDR3 is made up of 13 amino acids. V was trimmed by 5 bases and J by 6 bases, leaving 14 bases between them. The CDR3 DNA reads as TGTGCCAGCAGTCGCCGTACAGTTTTCGAGCAGTACTTC. Its protein is CASSRRTVFEQYF. Together with reference TRBV28 and TRBJ2-7, the CDR3 gives the full variable domain: DVKVTQSSRYLVKRTGEKVFLECVQDMDHENMFWYRQDPGLGLRLIYFSYDVKMKEKGDIPEGYSVSREKKERFSLILESASTNQTSMYLCASSRRTVFEQYFGPGTRLTVT.

The chain carries TRBV5-1 and TRBJ2-5, with unresolved D. CDR1 and CDR2 from the germline V gene are SGHRS and YFSETQ. The V end was cut by 3 bases, the J end by 5 bases, with 8 bases between. This CDR3 comprises 12 residues. CDR3 loop: CASSYPRETQYF. The CDR3 DNA is TGCGCCAGCAGCTACCCTCGGGAGACCCAGTACTTC.